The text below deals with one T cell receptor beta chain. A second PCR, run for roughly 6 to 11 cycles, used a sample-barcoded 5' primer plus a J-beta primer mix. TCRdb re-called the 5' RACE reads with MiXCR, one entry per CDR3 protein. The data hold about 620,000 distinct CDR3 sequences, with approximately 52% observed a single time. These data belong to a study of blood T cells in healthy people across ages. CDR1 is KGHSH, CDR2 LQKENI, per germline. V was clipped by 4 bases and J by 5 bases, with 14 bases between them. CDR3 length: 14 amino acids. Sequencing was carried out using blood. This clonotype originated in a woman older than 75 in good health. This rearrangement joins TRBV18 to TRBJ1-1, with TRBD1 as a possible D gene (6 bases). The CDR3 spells CASSLPGGQTEAFF. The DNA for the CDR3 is TGTGCCAGCTCACTGCCTGGGGGCCAGACTGAAGCTTTCTTT.